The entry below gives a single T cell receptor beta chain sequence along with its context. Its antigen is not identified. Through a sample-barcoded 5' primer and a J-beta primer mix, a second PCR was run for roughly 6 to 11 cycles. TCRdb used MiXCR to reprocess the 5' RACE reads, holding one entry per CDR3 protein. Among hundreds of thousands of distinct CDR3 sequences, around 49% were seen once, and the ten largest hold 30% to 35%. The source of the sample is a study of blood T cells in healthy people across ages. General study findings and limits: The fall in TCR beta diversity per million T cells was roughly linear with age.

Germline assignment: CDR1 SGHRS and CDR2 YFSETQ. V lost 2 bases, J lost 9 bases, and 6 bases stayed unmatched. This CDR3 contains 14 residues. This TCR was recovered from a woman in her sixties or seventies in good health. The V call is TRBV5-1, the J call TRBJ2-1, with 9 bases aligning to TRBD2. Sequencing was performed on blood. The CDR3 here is CASSLGLAGFEQFF. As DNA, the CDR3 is TGCGCCAGCAGCTTAGGGCTAGCGGGATTTGAGCAGTTCTTC.